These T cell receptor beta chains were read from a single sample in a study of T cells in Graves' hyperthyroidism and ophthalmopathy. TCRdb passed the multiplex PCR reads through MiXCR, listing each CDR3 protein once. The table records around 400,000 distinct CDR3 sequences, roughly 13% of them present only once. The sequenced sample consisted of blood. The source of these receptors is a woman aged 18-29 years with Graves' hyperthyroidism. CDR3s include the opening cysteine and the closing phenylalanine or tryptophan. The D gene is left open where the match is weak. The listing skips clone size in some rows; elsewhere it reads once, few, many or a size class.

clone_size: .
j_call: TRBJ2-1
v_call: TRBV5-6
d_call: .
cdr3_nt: TGTGCCAGCACGGACGGTGGGTCCTACAATGAGCAGTTCTTC
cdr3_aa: CASTDGGSYNEQFF

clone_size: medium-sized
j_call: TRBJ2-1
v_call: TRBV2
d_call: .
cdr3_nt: TGTGCCAGCAGTGATAGGTCATCGAGCTCCTACAATGAGCAGTTCTTC
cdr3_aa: CASSDRSSSSYNEQFF

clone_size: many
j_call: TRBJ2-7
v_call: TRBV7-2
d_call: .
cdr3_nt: TGTGCCAGCAGTAAACTCTGGGGTGAGCAGTACTTC
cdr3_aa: CASSKLWGEQYF

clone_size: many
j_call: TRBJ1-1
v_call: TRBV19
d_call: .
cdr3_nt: TGTGCCAGTCTAACGGGGGGTAAGGGGAGCACTGAAGCTTTCTTT
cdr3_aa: CASLTGGKGSTEAFF

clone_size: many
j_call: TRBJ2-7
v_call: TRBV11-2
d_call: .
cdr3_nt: TGTGCCAGCAGCTTAGACAGGGCCGAGCAGTACTTC
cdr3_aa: CASSLDRAEQYF

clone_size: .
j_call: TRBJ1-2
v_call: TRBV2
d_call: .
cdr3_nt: TGTGCCAGCAGCGGACTGAGGGATGGCTACACCTTC
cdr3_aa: CASSGLRDGYTF

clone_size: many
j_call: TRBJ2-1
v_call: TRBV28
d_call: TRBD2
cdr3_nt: TGTGCCAGCAGTTGGACTAGCGGGAGCAATGAGCAGTTCTTC
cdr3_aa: CASSWTSGSNEQFF

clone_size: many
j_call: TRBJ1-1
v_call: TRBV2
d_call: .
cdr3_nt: TGTGCCAGCAGTGATGAGGCGGGATCGGAGATTTTCTTT
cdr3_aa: CASSDEAGSEIFF

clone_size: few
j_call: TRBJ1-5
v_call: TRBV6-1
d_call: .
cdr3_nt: TGTGCCAGCAGTCTGGGACGGTCTAATGGCAATCAGCCCCAGCATTTT
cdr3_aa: CASSLGRSNGNQPQHF

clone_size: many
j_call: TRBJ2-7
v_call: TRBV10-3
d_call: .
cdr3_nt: TGTGCCATCAGTGATCACGGGGATAGCTCCTACGAGCAGTACTTC
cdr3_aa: CAISDHGDSSYEQYF

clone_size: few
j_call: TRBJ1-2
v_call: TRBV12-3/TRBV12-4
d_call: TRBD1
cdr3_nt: TGTGCCAGCAGCCGTTATGGGACAGACTATGGCTACACCTTC
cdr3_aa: CASSRYGTDYGYTF

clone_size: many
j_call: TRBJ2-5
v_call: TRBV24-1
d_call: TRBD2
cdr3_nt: TGTGCCACCAGCGGACTAGCGGGAGCCCAAGAGACCCAGTACTTC
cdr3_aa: CATSGLAGAQETQYF

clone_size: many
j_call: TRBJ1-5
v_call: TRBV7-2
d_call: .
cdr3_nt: TGTGCCAGCAGCTTACGAATAGATCAGCCCCAGCATTTT
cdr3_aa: CASSLRIDQPQHF

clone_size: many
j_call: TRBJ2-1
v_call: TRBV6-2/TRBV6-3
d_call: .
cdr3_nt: TGTGCCAGCAGTTACCTCAGCGGCCGTGGAAATGAGCAGTTCTTC
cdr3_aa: CASSYLSGRGNEQFF

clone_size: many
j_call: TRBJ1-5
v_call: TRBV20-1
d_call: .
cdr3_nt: TGCAGTGCTGGTATTGCAGTGAGCAATCAGCCCCAGCATTTT
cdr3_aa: CSAGIAVSNQPQHF

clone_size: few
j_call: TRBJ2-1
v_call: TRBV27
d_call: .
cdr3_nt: TGTGCCAGCAGTTTAGGGTACAGCGGTGAGCAGTTCTTC
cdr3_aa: CASSLGYSGEQFF

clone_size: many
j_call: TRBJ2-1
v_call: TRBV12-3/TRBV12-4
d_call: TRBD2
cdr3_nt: TGTGCCAGCAGTTTGGGCGGGAGTCGAGAGCAGTTCTTC
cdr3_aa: CASSLGGSREQFF

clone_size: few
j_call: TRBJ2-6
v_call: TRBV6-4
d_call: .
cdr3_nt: TGTGCCAGCAGCGAAGAGGCTGGGGCCAACGTCCTGACTTTC
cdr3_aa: CASSEEAGANVLTF

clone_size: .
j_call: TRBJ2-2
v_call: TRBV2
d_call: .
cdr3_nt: TGTGCCAGCATCCGGCAGCCCAGAACAAAGGGGGAGCTGTTCTTT
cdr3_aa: CASIRQPRTKGELFF

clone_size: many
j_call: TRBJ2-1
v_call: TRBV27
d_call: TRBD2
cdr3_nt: TGTGCCAGCAGTTCGGGACTAGCGGGAGCCCATGAGCAGTTCTTC
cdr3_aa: CASSSGLAGAHEQFF

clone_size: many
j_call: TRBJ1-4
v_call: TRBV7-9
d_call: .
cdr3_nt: TGTGCCAGCAGCTTAGCCCCTAAGCCTACGGAGGAAAAACTGTTTTTT
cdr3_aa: CASSLAPKPTEEKLFF

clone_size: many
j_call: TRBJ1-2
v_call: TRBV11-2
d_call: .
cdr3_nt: TGTGCCAGCTCCCTAACCGGGCGCTATGGCTACACCTTC
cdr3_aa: CASSLTGRYGYTF

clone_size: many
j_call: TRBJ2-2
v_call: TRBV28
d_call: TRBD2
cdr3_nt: TGTGCCAGCAGTTTATTTGTACTAGCGGGAGGCGGGGAGCTGTTTTTT
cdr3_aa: CASSLFVLAGGGELFF

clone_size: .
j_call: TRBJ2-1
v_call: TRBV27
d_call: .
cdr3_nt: TGTGCCAGCAGTTTAACTCCCGTGGGCCGCTCCTACAATGAGCAGTTCTTC
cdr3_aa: CASSLTPVGRSYNEQFF

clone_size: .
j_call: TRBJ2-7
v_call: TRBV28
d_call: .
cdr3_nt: TGTGCCAGCGCGGAACAGTTTGACTACGAGCAGTACTTC
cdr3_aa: CASAEQFDYEQYF

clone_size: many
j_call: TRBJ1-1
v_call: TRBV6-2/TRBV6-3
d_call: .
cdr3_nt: TGTGCCAGCACCCAATGGAGGGGGGGGAAAACTGAAGCTTTCTTT
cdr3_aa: CASTQWRGGKTEAFF

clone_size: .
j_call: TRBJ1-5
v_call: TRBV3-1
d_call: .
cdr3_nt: TGTGCCAGCAGCCAAGATTTGTATGAGTGGGTGACAGATAGCAATCAGCCCCAGCATTTT
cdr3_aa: CASSQDLYEWVTDSNQPQHF

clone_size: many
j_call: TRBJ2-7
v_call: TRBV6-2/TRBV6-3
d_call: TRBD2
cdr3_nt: TGTGCCAGCAGAGCCTCCGGGACTAGTGACGAGCAGTACTTC
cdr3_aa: CASRASGTSDEQYF

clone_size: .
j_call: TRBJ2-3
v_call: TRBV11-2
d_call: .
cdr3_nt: TGTGCCAGCCGCTTACTTCTGGGAGGCACAGATACGCAGTATTTT
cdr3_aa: CASRLLLGGTDTQYF

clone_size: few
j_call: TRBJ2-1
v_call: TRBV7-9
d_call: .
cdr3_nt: TGTGCCAGCAGCTTAGAATCCGGGGCAGGAGGGAATGAGCAGTTCTTC
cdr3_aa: CASSLESGAGGNEQFF

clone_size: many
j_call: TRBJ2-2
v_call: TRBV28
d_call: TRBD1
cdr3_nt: TGTGCCAGCAGACCGCAGGGGGCCGGCACCGGGGAGCTGTTTTTT
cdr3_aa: CASRPQGAGTGELFF

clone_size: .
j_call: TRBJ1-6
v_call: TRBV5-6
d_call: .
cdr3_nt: TGTGCCAGCAGCTGGTGGGACAAAAATTCACCCCTCCACTTT
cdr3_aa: CASSWWDKNSPLHF

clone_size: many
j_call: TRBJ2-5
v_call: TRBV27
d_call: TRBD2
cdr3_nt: TGTGCCAGCAGTTTACGGGAACAGGGGGCCGGGACTAGCGGGGGGGCCCCGCAAGAGACCCAGTACTTC
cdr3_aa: CASSLREQGAGTSGGAPQETQYF

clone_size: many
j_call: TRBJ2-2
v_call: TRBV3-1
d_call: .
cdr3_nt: TGTGCCAGCGCCATCCTCGGCACCGGGGAGCTGTTTTTT
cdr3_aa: CASAILGTGELFF

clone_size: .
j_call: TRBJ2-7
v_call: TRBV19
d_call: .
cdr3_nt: TGTGCCAGTAGTATTGACGGATCCTACGAGCAGTACTTC
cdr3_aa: CASSIDGSYEQYF

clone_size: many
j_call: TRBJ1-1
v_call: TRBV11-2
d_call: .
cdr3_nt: TGTGCCAGCAGACCCCGGCCTCCAAACACTGAAGCTTTCTTT
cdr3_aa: CASRPRPPNTEAFF

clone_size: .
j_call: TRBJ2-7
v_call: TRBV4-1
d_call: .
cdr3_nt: TGCGCCAGCAGCCTCATTACAGGGAAGGTCGAGCAGTACTTC
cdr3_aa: CASSLITGKVEQYF

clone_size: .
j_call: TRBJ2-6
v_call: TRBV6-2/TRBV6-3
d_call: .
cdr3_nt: TGTGCCGGCAGTGTGCGTCCTCCACCTGGGGCCAACGTCCTGACTTTC
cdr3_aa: CAGSVRPPPGANVLTF

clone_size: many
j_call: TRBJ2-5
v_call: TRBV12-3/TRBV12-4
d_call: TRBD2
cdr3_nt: TGTGCCAGCACCCTGACTAGCGGGAGCGCGGAGACCCAGTACTTC
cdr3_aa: CASTLTSGSAETQYF

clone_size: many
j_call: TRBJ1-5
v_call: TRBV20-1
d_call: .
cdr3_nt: TGCAGTGCTAGAGCCGGACAGTACAATCAGCCCCAGCATTTT
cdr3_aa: CSARAGQYNQPQHF

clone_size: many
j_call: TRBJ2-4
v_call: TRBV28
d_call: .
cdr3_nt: TGTGCCAGCAGTTGGGACTCCGATTTGAAAAACATTCAGTACTTC
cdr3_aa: CASSWDSDLKNIQYF

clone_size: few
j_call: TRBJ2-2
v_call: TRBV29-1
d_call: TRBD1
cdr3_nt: TGCAGCGCGCGGGGACAGGTCAACACCGGGGAGCTGTTTTTT
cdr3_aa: CSARGQVNTGELFF

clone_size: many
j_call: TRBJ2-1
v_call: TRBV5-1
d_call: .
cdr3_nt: TGCGCCAGCAGTGGGGCGATACAAAGACACAATGAGCAGTTCTTC
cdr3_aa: CASSGAIQRHNEQFF

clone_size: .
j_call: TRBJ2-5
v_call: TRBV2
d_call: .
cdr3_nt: TGTGCCAGCAGGTTAAGGGGGTTTCCTCAAGAGACCCAGTACTTC
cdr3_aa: CASRLRGFPQETQYF

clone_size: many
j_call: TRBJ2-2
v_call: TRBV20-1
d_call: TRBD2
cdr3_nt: TGCAGTGCTAGCCCCGGGAGGGCCGGGACCGGGGAGCTGTTTTTT
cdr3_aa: CSASPGRAGTGELFF

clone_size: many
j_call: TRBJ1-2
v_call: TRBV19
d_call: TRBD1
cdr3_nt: TGTGCCAGTAGTTTCGGACAGGCTGGCTATGGCTACACCTTC
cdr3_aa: CASSFGQAGYGYTF

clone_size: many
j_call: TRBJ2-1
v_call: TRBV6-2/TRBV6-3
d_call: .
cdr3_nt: TGTGCCAGCAGTTTCGAGCGGAGGGGTCGCGGTGAGCAGTTCTTC
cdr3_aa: CASSFERRGRGEQFF

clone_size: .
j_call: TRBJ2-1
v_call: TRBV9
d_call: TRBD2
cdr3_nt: TGTGCCAGCAACATCGGGGGGGCGGGGAATGAGCAGTTCTTC
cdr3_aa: CASNIGGAGNEQFF

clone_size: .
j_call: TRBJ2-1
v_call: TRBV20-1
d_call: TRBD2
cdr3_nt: TGCAGTGCTTCCCAACTAGCGGGAGGCAATGAGCAGTTCTTC
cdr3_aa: CSASQLAGGNEQFF